This T cell receptor (beta chain) was found in a study of post-analysis software for immune sequencing data. Study background: Courses of disease covered relapsing-remitting, secondary progressive and progressive-relapsing multiple sclerosis. The study, taken as a whole, reports: With TRBV5-6, TRBV5-1 and TRBV20-1 included, a handful of TRBV segments were more frequent in patients than in controls. Multiple sclerosis patients had significantly lower normalized Chao1 diversity than controls. Samples from a shared batch, those prepared together, strongly co-clustered by F measure.

The trim removed 2 bases at V and 1 base at J, leaving 4 bases unmatched. This CDR3 contains 16 residues. Germline CDR1 is DFQATT and CDR2 is SNEGSKA (reference sequence). The TCR beta cDNA libraries carried unique molecular identifiers. About 500,000 cDNA molecules were obtained from roughly 0.93 to 9.6 million T cells. One entry per CDR3 protein, called by TCRdb with MiXCR from the PCR reads. The data hold 820,000 or so distinct CDR3 sequences, with under 70% observed a single time. This clonotype was seen a single time. Its antigen is not identified. This TCR derives from a girl between 10 and 17 years old with multiple sclerosis. The gene calls are TRBV20-1 and TRBJ2-1; 11 positions agree with TRBD2. Sequencing was done on a sample of blood. The CDR3 nucleotides read TGCAGTGCTAGATCCCCTAGCGGGGGGTCCTACAATGAGCAGTTCTTC. Translation gives CSARSPSGGSYNEQFF.